Listed below are T cell receptor beta chains from one sample, sequenced in a study of CD8+CD57+ T cells in acquired aplastic anemia. TCRdb fed the reads into MiXCR, producing one record per CDR3 protein. In the table there are 210,000 or so distinct CDR3 sequences, roughly 50% of which are singletons. Source material: sorted CD4+, CD8+, or CD8+CD57+ T cells (not recorded which) from PBMCs. The receptors were gathered from a human donor with aplastic anemia. The CDR3 runs from the conserved cysteine through the conserved F or W. The D gene is left open where the match is weak. Expanded clones are given a class, and other clones once, few, many or no size at all.

size	J	V	D	DNA	CDR3
.	TRBJ1-2	TRBV9	.	TGTGCCAGCAGCTGGGCAGGGTCACTAGGGGGCTACACCTTC	CASSWAGSLGGYTF
.	TRBJ1-5	TRBV12-3/TRBV12-4	TRBD1	TGTGCCAGCAGTGGGACAGGGGACGCCCAGCATTTT	CASSGTGDAQHF
many	TRBJ1-4	TRBV2	.	TGTGCCAGCAGGCGGTCCTACCAACATGAAAAACTGTTTTTT	CASRRSYQHEKLFF
.	TRBJ1-1	TRBV24-1	TRBD1	TGTGCCACCAGTGATTCAAGGGGGCCGGGGACTGAAGCTTTCTTT	CATSDSRGPGTEAFF
.	TRBJ1-4	TRBV5-1	.	TGCGCCAGCAGCTTGGTGGCGGGGAATGAAAAACTGTTTTTT	CASSLVAGNEKLFF
many	TRBJ1-3	TRBV7-3	.	TGTGCCAGCAGCTTAACTGGGCAGGGTAGTGGAAACACCATATATTTT	CASSLTGQGSGNTIYF
.	TRBJ1-1	TRBV7-2	.	TGTGCCAGCAGCTTAACTTACAGGGAGCGGGCGGCTTTCTTT	CASSLTYRERAAFF
.	TRBJ1-1	TRBV19	.	TGTGCCAGTAGGAGGTACCCCACGGGGGTGGTGACGACTGAAGCTTTCTTT	CASRRYPTGVVTTEAFF
once	TRBJ1-5	TRBV25-1	TRBD1	TGTGCCAGCAGTGATCAGGGGGTTCAGCCCCAGCATTTT	CASSDQGVQPQHF
.	TRBJ1-3	TRBV12-3/TRBV12-4	.	TGTGCCAGCAGTGGCGCCCGGACAGACTTCTCTGGAAACACCATATATTTT	CASSGARTDFSGNTIYF
.	TRBJ1-6	TRBV7-6	.	TGTGCCAGCGACTCAGGGACACCTAATTCACCCCTCCACTTT	CASDSGTPNSPLHF
.	TRBJ1-1	TRBV29-1	.	TGCAGCGTTTTACCCGGGACGTCGCACACTGAAGCTTTCTTT	CSVLPGTSHTEAFF